This T cell receptor (beta chain) is from a study of cytomegalovirus exposure and HLA in healthy donors. Study context: Roughly 80 million unique TCRs from HLA-typed donors made up an early data release.

Germline CDR1 is LNHDA and CDR2 is SQIVND (reference sequence). The CDR3 has 15 residues. V was shortened by 2 bases and J by 7 bases, with 17 bases between the two germline ends. Samples came from healthy bone marrow donors. Primers: 60 Vbeta forward and 13 Jbeta reverse. Repertoires were generated with immunoSEQ multiplex PCR, while TCRdb's copy carries only in-frame clones and drops some. The profile shows about 140,000 clones, almost 85% of them singletons. This sequence joins TRBV19 and TRBJ1-1; D possibly corresponds to TRBD1 (5 bases). The TCR originated in a man between 18 and 35 years old in good health and CMV-seropositive. The specimen was PBMCs. Written as DNA, the CDR3 is TGTGCCAGTAGTATAAGTTTGGGGCAGTATGGTGAAGCTTTCTTT. It yields the protein CASSISLGQYGEAFF.